Described below is a single T cell receptor (beta chain) sequence and its context. The table came from immunoSEQ multiplex PCR; TCRdb's copy has only in-frame clones and leaves some out. In the table there are over 65,000 clones, 75% to 90% of which are singletons. The data were obtained in a study of T cell responses to AZD1222 COVID-19 vaccine. This CDR3 contains 15 residues. Germline-derived CDR1 and CDR2 are MGHDK and SYGVNS. With V trimmed by 1 base and J by 4 bases, 6 bases remained unmatched. The receptor was isolated from an adult in good health. The specimen was peripheral blood, collected on day 0 of AZD1222 vaccination. V usage is TRBV25-1 and J usage is TRBJ1-2; 7 bases line up with TRBD1. The CDR3 DNA sequence: TGTGCCAGCAGTGAATTTACGGGACAGTTCTATGGCTACACCTTC. As protein: CASSEFTGQFYGYTF.